The 29 T cell receptor beta chains presented below share a single source sample, sequenced in a study of cytotoxic CD8 clonotypes in ibrutinib-treated CLL. Sequencing used immunoSEQ multiplex PCR; TCRdb keeps in-frame clones, though not all of them. The data show 150,000 to 200,000 clones, with around nine tenths seen just once and around 2.7% held by the top ten. This sample comprised PBMCs, obtained at disease progression, from a patient treated with ibrutinib. Every receptor here comes from a human donor with chronic lymphocytic leukemia.

CDR3 residues: CASTTTRTVTGYTF. DNA of the CDR3: TGTGCCAGTACCACAACCCGGACCGTTACCGGCTACACCTTC. The chain carries TRBV19 and TRBJ1-2; no clear D gene. Germline values: CDR1 LNHDA, CDR2 SQIVND (reference sequence). The CDR3 is made up of 14 amino acids. The V end lost 7 bases, the J end lost 8 bases, and 20 bases lay between the germline ends.

This chain's CDR3 is CSVERGQRTDTQYF. DNA for the CDR3: TGCAGCGTTGAAAGAGGACAGCGCACAGATACGCAGTATTTT. V is TRBV29-1 and J is TRBJ2-3; D perhaps matches TRBD1 (6 bases). The CDR3 contains 14 residues. The germline V gene has CDR1 SQVTM and CDR2 ANQGSEA. V was cut by 2 bases and J by 1 base, with 10 bases left in between.

This clone came up a few times. The genes are TRBV19 and TRBJ1-1; D uncertain. This CDR3 has 13 amino acids. Trimming shortened V by 4 bases and J by 1 base, and 7 bases separated the two germline ends. Germline lookup yields CDR1 LNHDA and CDR2 SQIVND (reference sequence). CDR3 protein: CASSTGPNTEAFF. The CDR3 coding sequence is TGTGCCAGTAGTACAGGCCCGAACACTGAAGCTTTCTTT.

The chain links TRBV10-3 to TRBJ2-5; 8 bases fit TRBD1. The CDR3 has 14 amino acids. The V gene end was trimmed by 6 bases and the J gene end by 2 bases; junction bases not matched to a gene: 5. Germline V gene sequence: CDR1 ENHRY, CDR2 SYGVKD. The chain's CDR3 is CAISNWTGQETQYF. In nucleotides, the CDR3 is TGTGCCATCAGCAATTGGACAGGGCAAGAGACCCAGTACTTC.

The chain is built from TRBV20-1 and TRBJ1-1; no reliable D call. CDR1 is DFQATT and CDR2 is SNEGSKA in the germline V gene (reference sequence). This CDR3 comprises 11 residues. Trimming left V 7 bases short and J 1 base short, with 7 bases between. CDR3 loop: CSVQQNTEAFF. As DNA, the CDR3 is TGCAGTGTCCAGCAGAACACTGAAGCTTTCTTT.

V gene TRBV6-1 combines with J gene TRBJ1-5; 7 bases align to TRBD1. With V trimmed by 9 bases and J by 7 bases, 9 bases remained unmatched. The CDR3 sequence is 13 residues long. The germline CDR1 and CDR2 sequences are MNHNS and SASEGT. Here the CDR3 reads CASSGTVEQPQHF. CDR3 sequence (DNA): TGTGCCAGTTCCGGGACAGTAGAGCAGCCCCAGCATTTT.

This clone was counted a few times. This chain connects TRBV19 to TRBJ1-2, with a possible D match to TRBD1 (5 bases). The V and J ends lost 1 base and 6 bases respectively, with 15 bases between them. Germline V gene lookup returns CDR1 LNHDA and CDR2 SQIVND (reference sequence). CDR3 length: 15 amino acids. DNA of the CDR3: TGTGCCAGTAGTATAGTGTCGGGGGTCGGGGATGGCTACACCTTC. This codes for CASSIVSGVGDGYTF.

The chain is built from TRBV5-1 and TRBJ1-1, with a possible D match to TRBD1 (5 bases). Germline V gene data show CDR1 as SGHRS and CDR2 as YFSETQ. The CDR3 is made up of 18 amino acids. V was clipped by 0 bases and J by 4 bases, with 22 bases between them. The CDR3 spells CASSLDLGVAGLSTEAFF. The CDR3 bases are TGCGCCAGCAGCTTGGATTTAGGGGTTGCAGGGTTATCCACTGAAGCTTTCTTT.

As regards this clone: The sample has other DNA sequences that encode this CDR3 too. The rearrangement links TRBV28 to TRBJ1-5; D uncertain. Germline CDR1 and CDR2: MDHEN and SYDVKM. The CDR3 runs to 11 residues. The V gene lost 2 bases and the J gene lost 6 bases, with 2 bases spanning the gap. The CDR3 region has the DNA TGTGCCAGCAGTTTAGGTCAGCCCCAGCATTTT. The encoded protein is CASSLGQPQHF. Complete variable domain (other parts from reference TRBV28 and TRBJ1-5): DVKVTQSSRYLVKRTGEKVFLECVQDMDHENMFWYRQDPGLGLRLIYFSYDVKMKEKGDIPEGYSVSREKKERFSLILESASTNQTSMYLCASSLGQPQHFGDGTRLSIL.

The chain couples TRBV7-3 to TRBJ2-5, with D possibly TRBD1 on 5 matching bases. V lost 4 bases, J lost 4 bases, and 13 bases lay in between. Per the germline V gene, CDR1 is SGHTA and CDR2 is FQGTGA. There are 14 residues in the CDR3. This CDR3 reads CASSSSGIGETQYF. DNA of the CDR3: TGTGCCAGCAGCTCCTCAGGGATCGGAGAGACCCAGTACTTC.

This clone was counted once. This sequence joins TRBV20-1 and TRBJ1-2; no clear D. Germline V gene sequence: CDR1 DFQATT, CDR2 SNEGSKA (reference sequence). Deletions cut 3 bases from V and 5 bases from J, with 7 bases between. The length of the CDR3 is 11 residues. DNA of the CDR3: TGCAGTGCTAGGATCATTTATGGCTACACCTTC. Translated, it gives CSARIIYGYTF.

This chain joins TRBV11-3 and TRBJ2-6, with 8 bases matching TRBD1. J lost 1 base, V lost 2 bases, and 4 bases had no gene match. In germline, CDR1 is SGHNT, CDR2 YENEEA. The CDR3 sequence is 17 residues long. The CDR3: CASSLNRGFSGANVLTF. The DNA of the CDR3 is TGTGCCAGCAGCTTAAACAGGGGGTTTTCTGGGGCCAACGTCCTGACTTTC.

The chain joins TRBV5-1 to TRBJ2-7; D is undetermined. Germline lookup yields CDR1 SGHRS and CDR2 YFSETQ. V shed 1 base and J shed 5 bases, with 13 bases lying between them. CDR3 length: 14 amino acids. The CDR3 loop reads CASSLLGSIHEQYF. The CDR3, as DNA: TGCGCCAGCAGCTTGCTGGGCAGTATCCACGAGCAGTACTTC.

The J gene is TRBJ1-4, the V gene TRBV6-4; D remains ambiguous. Per the germline V gene, CDR1 is MRHNA and CDR2 is SNTAGT. V was shortened by 4 bases and J by 5 bases, with 14 bases between the two germline ends. The CDR3 has 15 residues. In DNA form, the CDR3 reads TGTGCCAGCAGTGCCAACAGCGAATACAATGAAAAACTGTTTTTT. Its protein product is CASSANSEYNEKLFF.

Concerning this clone itself: One end of the junction varies from germline; a read error may be responsible. The rearrangement joins TRBV10-1 to TRBJ2-3, with 11 bases lining up with TRBD2. Germline-derived CDR1 and CDR2 are WNHNN and SYGVQD (reference sequence). This CDR3 region has 13 residues. CDR3 in DNA: TGCGCCAGCAGTGAGTCAACGGGACTAGCGGTGGTATTT. It yields the protein CASSESTGLAVVF.

This chain uses TRBV2 with TRBJ2-3; D is possibly TRBD2 (6 bases). The CDR3 spans 15 residues. Per the germline V gene, CDR1 is SNHLY and CDR2 is FYNNEI. V was clipped by 3 bases and J by 0 bases, with 10 bases between them. CDR3 DNA: TGTGCCAGCAGTGAGGGTAGCGGAAGCACAGATACGCAGTATTTT. Translating gives CASSEGSGSTDTQYF.

This chain links TRBV19 with TRBJ1-1, with 7 bases identical to TRBD1. The length of the CDR3 is 14 residues. Germline V CDR1 and CDR2: LNHDA, SQIVND (reference sequence). V was pared by 5 bases and J by 3 bases, with 6 bases of the junction left unmatched. Here the CDR3 reads CASSRRQGYTEAFF. The CDR3 DNA sequence: TGTGCCAGTAGTCGGAGACAGGGATACACTGAAGCTTTCTTT.

The gene calls are TRBV19 and TRBJ2-5, with D unresolved. CDR1 and CDR2 from the germline V gene are LNHDA and SQIVND (reference sequence). This CDR3 region has 14 residues. V lost 4 bases and J lost 2, with 11 bases in between. CDR3 DNA sequence: TGTGCCAGTAGTACCCTCCGCGTTCAAGAGACCCAGTACTTC. Protein: CASSTLRVQETQYF.

The genes are TRBV2 and TRBJ2-3, with 9 positions matching TRBD2. V lost 7 bases, J lost 9 bases, and 11 bases stayed unmatched. This CDR3 region has 14 residues. Germline assignment: CDR1 SNHLY and CDR2 FYNNEI. DNA for the CDR3: TGTGCCAGCATTCTAGCGGGGAGTACAAGGACGCAGTATTTT. Translation gives CASILAGSTRTQYF.

This rearrangement joins TRBV11-2 to TRBJ2-2, with TRBD2 matching 12 bases. Germline lookup yields CDR1 SGHAT and CDR2 FQNNGV. Trimming removed 5 bases from V and 5 bases from J; junction bases left unmatched: 15. The CDR3 runs to 19 residues. The DNA of the CDR3 is TGTGCCAGCAGCAAGATAGGGCTAGCGGGAGGGTCGGAGACCGGGGAGCTGTTTTTT. Its translation: CASSKIGLAGGSETGELFF. The full variable domain, rest sourced from reference TRBV11-2 and TRBJ2-2, is EAGVAQSPRYKIIEKRQSVAFWCNPISGHATLYWYQQILGQGPKLLIQFQNNGVVDDSQLPKDRFSAERLKGVDSTLKIQPAKLEDSAVYLCASSKIGLAGGSETGELFFGEGSRLTVL.

The chain is built from TRBV6-1 and TRBJ1-2, with TRBD1 as a possible D gene (5 bases). Germline V lookup: CDR1 MNHNS, CDR2 SASEGT. The CDR3 spans 15 residues. V lost 2 bases and J lost 7, with 17 bases in between. The CDR3 DNA is TGTGCCAGCAGTGAAAGGGTATTGTCAGGGCCTGGCTACACCTTC. This translates into CASSERVLSGPGYTF.

This clone was counted once. The chain couples TRBV10-3 to TRBJ1-5, with 7 bases fitting TRBD1. From germline, CDR1 is ENHRY and CDR2 SYGVKD. The trim removed 5 bases at V and 4 bases at J, leaving 2 bases unmatched. The CDR3 contains 13 residues. The CDR3 protein is CAISWDSNQPQHF. For the CDR3, the DNA is TGTGCCATCAGTTGGGACAGTAATCAGCCCCAGCATTTT.

V and J are TRBV7-9 and TRBJ1-4; 7 nucleotides line up with TRBD1. Unmatched junction bases numbered 7, after V lost 5 bases and J lost 4 bases. Per the germline V gene, CDR1 is SEHNR and CDR2 is FQNEAQ (reference sequence). The CDR3 totals 15 residues. CDR3 nucleotide sequence: TGTGCCAGCAGCCGTGGGACAGATTTTAATGAAAAACTGTTTTTT. Protein product: CASSRGTDFNEKLFF.

The chain couples TRBV4-2 to TRBJ2-7, with D possibly TRBD2 on 5 matching bases. V was cut by 1 base and J by 0 bases, with 10 bases left in between. This CDR3 comprises 15 residues. The germline CDR1 and CDR2 sequences are LGHNA and YNFKEQ. CDR3: CASSQVERTSYEQYF. Written as DNA, the CDR3 is TGTGCCAGCAGCCAAGTGGAGCGGACCTCCTACGAGCAGTACTTC.

The V and J genes are TRBV11-1 and TRBJ1-1, with D unclear. The CDR3 runs to 14 residues. Germline loops: CDR1 SGHAT, CDR2 FQDESV (reference sequence). Trimming left V 2 bases short and J 3 bases short, with 10 bases between. DNA for the CDR3: TGTGCCAGCAGCTTATCCGGGTATGACACTGAAGCTTTCTTT. Translation gives CASSLSGYDTEAFF.

The gene calls are TRBV2 and TRBJ1-6; D is perhaps TRBD1 (6 bases). CDR1 and CDR2 (germline): SNHLY, FYNNEI. CDR3 size: 15 residues. Trimming left V 8 bases short and J 9 bases short, with 20 bases between. The DNA of the CDR3 is TGTGCCAGCTCCCTAGCGACAGGAGAGGCTTCACCCCTCCACTTT. Translated: CASSLATGEASPLHF.

The V call is TRBV28, the J call TRBJ1-5; D is uncertain. CDR1 and CDR2 (germline): MDHEN, SYDVKM. Trimming removed 2 bases at V and 6 bases at J, with 11 bases between. The length of the CDR3 is 14 residues. CDR3 amino acids: CASSLDFGGQPQHF. The CDR3 coding sequence is TGTGCCAGCAGTTTAGACTTTGGAGGTCAGCCCCAGCATTTT. The variable domain in full, with the rest retrieved from reference TRBV28 and TRBJ1-5, is DVKVTQSSRYLVKRTGEKVFLECVQDMDHENMFWYRQDPGLGLRLIYFSYDVKMKEKGDIPEGYSVSREKKERFSLILESASTNQTSMYLCASSLDFGGQPQHFGDGTRLSIL.

The V and J genes are TRBV5-1 and TRBJ1-1, with TRBD1 matching 9 bases. The V gene's germline CDR1 is SGHRS and CDR2 YFSETQ. V lost 4 bases, J lost 2 bases, and 3 bases stayed unmatched. This CDR3 comprises 14 residues. The CDR3 bases are TGCGCCAGCAGCACGACAGGGGGTAACACTGAAGCTTTCTTT. This gives the protein CASSTTGGNTEAFF. The complete variable domain, with remaining parts taken from reference TRBV5-1 and TRBJ1-1, reads KAGVTQTPRYLIKTRGQQVTLSCSPISGHRSVSWYQQTPGQGLQFLFEYFSETQRNKGNFPGRFSGRQFSNSRSEMNVSTLELGDSALYLCASSTTGGNTEAFFGQGTRLTVV.

V is TRBV7-6 and J is TRBJ2-1, with 9 bases aligning to TRBD2. V was pared by 1 base and J by 0 bases, with 7 bases of the junction left unmatched. Per germline, CDR1 SGHVS and CDR2 FNYEAQ. The CDR3 consists of 18 residues. The CDR3 nucleotides are TGTGCCAGCAGCTTAGAGTTTAGCGGGAGTTACTCCTACAATGAGCAGTTCTTC. Translation gives CASSLEFSGSYSYNEQFF.